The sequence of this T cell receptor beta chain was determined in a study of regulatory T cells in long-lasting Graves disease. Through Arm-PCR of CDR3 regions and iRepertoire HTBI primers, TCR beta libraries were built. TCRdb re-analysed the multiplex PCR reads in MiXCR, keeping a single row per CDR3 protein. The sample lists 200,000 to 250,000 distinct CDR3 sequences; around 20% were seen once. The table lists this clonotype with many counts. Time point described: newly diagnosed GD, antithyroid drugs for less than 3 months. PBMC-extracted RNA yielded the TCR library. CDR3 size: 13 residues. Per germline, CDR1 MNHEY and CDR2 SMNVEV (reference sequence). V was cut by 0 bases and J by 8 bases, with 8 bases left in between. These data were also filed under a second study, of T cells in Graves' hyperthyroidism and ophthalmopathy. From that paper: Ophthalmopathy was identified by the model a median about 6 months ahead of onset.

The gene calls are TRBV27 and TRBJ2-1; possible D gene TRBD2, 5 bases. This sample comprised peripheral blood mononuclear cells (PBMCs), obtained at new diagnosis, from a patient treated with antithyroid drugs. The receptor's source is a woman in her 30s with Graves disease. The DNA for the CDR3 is TGTGCCAGCAGTTTATCTGAGGGTGATGAGCAGTTCTTC. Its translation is CASSLSEGDEQFF.